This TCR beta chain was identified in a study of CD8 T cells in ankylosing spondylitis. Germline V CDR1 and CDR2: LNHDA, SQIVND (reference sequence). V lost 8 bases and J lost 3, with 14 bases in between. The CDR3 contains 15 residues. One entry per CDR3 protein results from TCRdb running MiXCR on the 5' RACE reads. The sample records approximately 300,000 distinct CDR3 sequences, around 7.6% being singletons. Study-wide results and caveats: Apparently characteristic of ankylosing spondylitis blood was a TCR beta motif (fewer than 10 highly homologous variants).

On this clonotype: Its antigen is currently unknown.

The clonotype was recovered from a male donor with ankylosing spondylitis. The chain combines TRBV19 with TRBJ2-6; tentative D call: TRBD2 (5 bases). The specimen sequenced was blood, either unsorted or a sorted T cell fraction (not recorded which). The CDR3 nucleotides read TGTGCCAGTCTAGCCTCCCCCGGTGGGGCCAACGTCCTGACTTTC. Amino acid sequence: CASLASPGGANVLTF.